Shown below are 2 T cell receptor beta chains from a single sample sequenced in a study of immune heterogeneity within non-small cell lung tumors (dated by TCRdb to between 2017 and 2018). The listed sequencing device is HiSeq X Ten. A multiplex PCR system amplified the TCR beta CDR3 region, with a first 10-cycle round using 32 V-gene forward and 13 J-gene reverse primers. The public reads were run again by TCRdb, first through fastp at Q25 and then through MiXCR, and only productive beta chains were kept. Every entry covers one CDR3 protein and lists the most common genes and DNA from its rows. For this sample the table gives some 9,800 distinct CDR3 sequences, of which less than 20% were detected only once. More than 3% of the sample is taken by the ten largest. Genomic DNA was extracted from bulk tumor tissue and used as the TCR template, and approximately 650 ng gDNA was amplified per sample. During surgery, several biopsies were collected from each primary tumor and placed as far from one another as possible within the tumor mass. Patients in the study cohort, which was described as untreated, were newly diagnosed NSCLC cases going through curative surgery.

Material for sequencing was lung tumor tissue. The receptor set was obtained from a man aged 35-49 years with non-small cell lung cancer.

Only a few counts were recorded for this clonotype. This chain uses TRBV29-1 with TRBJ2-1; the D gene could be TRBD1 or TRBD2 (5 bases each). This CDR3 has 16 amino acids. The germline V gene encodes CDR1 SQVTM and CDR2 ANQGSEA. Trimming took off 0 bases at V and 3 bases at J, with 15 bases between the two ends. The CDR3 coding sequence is TGCAGCGTTGAAGATAGAGGGGCGCCAATCTACAATGAGCAGTTCTTC. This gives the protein CSVEDRGAPIYNEQFF.

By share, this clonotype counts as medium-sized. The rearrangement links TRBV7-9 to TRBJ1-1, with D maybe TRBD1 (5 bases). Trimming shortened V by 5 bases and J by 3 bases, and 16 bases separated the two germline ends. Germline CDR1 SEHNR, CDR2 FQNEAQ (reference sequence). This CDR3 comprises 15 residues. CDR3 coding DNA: TGTGCCAGCAGCATCCAGGGATGGAGAGACACTGAAGCTTTCTTT. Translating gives CASSIQGWRDTEAFF.